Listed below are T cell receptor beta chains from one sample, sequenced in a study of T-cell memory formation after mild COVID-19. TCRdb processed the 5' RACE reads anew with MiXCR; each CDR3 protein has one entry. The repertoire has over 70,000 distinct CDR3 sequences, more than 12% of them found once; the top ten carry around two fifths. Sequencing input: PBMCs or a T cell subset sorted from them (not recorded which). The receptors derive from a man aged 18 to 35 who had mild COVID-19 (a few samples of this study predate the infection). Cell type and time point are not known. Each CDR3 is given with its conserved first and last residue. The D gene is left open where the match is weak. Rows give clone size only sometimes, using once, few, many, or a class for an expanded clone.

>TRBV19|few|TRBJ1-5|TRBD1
CASSGPGQAPRQPQHF
TGTGCCAGTAGTGGGCCGGGACAGGCCCCACGGCAGCCCCAGCATTTT
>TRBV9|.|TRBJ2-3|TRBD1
CASSVEGGDKWGTDTQYF
TGTGCCAGCAGCGTGGAAGGGGGCGATAAGTGGGGCACAGATACGCAGTATTTT
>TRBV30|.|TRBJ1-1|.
CAWNVGNTEAFF
TGTGCCTGGAACGTCGGGAACACTGAAGCTTTCTTT
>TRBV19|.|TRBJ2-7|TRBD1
CASAPRPDRGHEQYF
TGTGCCAGTGCTCCTCGACCAGACAGGGGCCACGAGCAGTACTTC
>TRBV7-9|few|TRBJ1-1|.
CASSSGLMNTEAFF
TGTGCCAGCAGCTCGGGTCTTATGAACACTGAAGCTTTCTTT
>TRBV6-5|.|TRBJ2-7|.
CASSLNGAVNYEQYF
TGTGCCAGCAGCCTCAATGGGGCAGTCAACTACGAGCAGTACTTC
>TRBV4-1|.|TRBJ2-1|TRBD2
CASSPWGGGPNEQFF
TGCGCCAGCAGCCCATGGGGCGGGGGGCCCAATGAGCAGTTCTTC
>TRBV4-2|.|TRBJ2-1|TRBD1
CASSQEVRDSYNEQFF
TGTGCCAGCAGCCAGGAGGTCCGGGACAGCTACAATGAGCAGTTCTTC
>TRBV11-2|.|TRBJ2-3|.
CASSLYAGYYTDTQYF
TGTGCCAGCAGCTTATATGCGGGGTACTACACAGATACGCAGTATTTT
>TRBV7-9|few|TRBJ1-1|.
CASSFTLRGNTEAFF
TGTGCCAGCAGCTTTACGTTACGGGGGAACACTGAAGCTTTCTTT
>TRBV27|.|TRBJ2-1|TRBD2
CASSLIAGGLHEQFF
TGTGCCAGCAGTTTAATAGCGGGGGGGCTTCATGAGCAGTTCTTC
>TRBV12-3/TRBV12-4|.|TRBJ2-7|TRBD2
CASSGPPGLAGGLREQYF
TGTGCCAGCAGTGGACCCCCGGGACTAGCGGGGGGGCTTCGCGAGCAGTACTTC
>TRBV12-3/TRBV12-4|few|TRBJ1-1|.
CASSLGPVNEAFF
TGTGCCAGCAGCCTAGGGCCCGTTAATGAAGCTTTCTTT
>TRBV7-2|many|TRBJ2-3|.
CASSPPSTDTQYF
TGTGCCAGCAGCCCCCCGAGCACAGATACGCAGTATTTT
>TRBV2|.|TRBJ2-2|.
CASSELVTGELFF
TGTGCCAGCAGTGAACTGGTCACCGGGGAGCTGTTTTTT
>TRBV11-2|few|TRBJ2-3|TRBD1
CASSRSLQGGTDTQYF
TGTGCCAGCAGCCGATCCCTACAGGGGGGCACAGATACGCAGTATTTT
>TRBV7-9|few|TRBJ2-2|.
CASSLVGANTGELFF
TGTGCCAGCAGCTTAGTGGGGGCGAACACCGGGGAGCTGTTTTTT
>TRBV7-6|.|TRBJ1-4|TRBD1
CASSFGTEDEKLFF
TGTGCCAGCAGCTTCGGGACAGAGGATGAAAAACTGTTTTTT
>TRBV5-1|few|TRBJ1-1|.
CASSLAGAMNTEAFF
TGCGCCAGCAGCTTGGCCGGGGCGATGAACACTGAAGCTTTCTTT
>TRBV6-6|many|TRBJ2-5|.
CASSFQGGETQYF
TGTGCCAGCAGTTTCCAGGGCGGGGAGACCCAGTACTTC
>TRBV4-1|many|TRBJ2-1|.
CASSRGLGNEQFF
TGCGCCAGCAGCCGGGGGCTTGGCAATGAGCAGTTCTTC
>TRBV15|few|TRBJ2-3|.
CATSPQKDTQYF
TGTGCCACCAGCCCGCAGAAAGATACGCAGTATTTT
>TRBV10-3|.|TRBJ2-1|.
CAIKRQGDPRYNEQFF
TGTGCCATCAAAAGGCAGGGAGATCCTCGATACAATGAGCAGTTCTTC
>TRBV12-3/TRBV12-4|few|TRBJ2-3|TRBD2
CASSFTSGYTDTQYF
TGTGCCAGCAGTTTTACTAGCGGATACACAGATACGCAGTATTTT
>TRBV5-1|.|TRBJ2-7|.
CASSLGYYEQYF
TGCGCCAGCAGCTTGGGGTACTACGAGCAGTACTTC
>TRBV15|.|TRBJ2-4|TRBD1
CATSGGQYKNIQYF
TGTGCCACCAGCGGGGGACAGTACAAAAACATTCAGTACTTC
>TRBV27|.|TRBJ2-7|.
CASSLSTDYEQYF
TGTGCCAGCAGTTTATCGACAGACTACGAGCAGTACTTC
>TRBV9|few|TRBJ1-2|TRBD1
CASSVDRTGAYGYTF
TGTGCCAGCAGCGTAGATCGGACAGGGGCTTATGGCTACACCTTC
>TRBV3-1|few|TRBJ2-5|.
CASSQFYLGQETQYF
TGTGCCAGCAGCCAATTCTACCTCGGCCAAGAGACCCAGTACTTC
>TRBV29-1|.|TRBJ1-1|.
CSADQNTEAFF
TGCAGCGCGGACCAGAACACTGAAGCTTTCTTT
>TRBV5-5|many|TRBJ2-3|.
CASSPGGNTQYF
TGTGCCAGCAGCCCCGGAGGTAATACGCAGTATTTT
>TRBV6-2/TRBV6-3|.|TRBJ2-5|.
CASSQSSQGLETQYF
TGTGCCAGCAGTCAGTCATCGCAGGGTTTGGAGACCCAGTACTTC
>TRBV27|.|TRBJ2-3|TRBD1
CASSAQSGTGGTDTQYF
TGTGCCAGCAGTGCTCAATCCGGGACAGGGGGCACAGATACGCAGTATTTT
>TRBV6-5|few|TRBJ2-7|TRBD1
CASSYWDRGPGYEQYF
TGTGCCAGCAGTTATTGGGACAGGGGGCCTGGGTACGAGCAGTACTTC
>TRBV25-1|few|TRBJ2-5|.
CASSGPLGWLGLQETQYF
TGTGCCAGCAGTGGTCCCCTGGGTTGGTTGGGGTTACAAGAGACCCAGTACTTC